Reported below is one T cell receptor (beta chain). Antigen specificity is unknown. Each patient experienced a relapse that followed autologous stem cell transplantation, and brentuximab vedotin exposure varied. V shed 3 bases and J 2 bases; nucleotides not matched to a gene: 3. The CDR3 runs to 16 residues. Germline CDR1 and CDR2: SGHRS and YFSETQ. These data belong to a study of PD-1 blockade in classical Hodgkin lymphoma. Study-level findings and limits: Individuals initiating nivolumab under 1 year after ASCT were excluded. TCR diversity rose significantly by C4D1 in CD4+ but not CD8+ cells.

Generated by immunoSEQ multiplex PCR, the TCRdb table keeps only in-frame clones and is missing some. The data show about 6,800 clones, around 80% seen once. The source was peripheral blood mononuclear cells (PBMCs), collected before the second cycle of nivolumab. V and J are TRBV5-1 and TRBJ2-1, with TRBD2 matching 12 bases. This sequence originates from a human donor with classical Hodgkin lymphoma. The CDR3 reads CASSWGLAGAYNEQFF. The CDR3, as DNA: TGCGCCAGCAGCTGGGGACTAGCGGGTGCCTACAATGAGCAGTTCTTC.